The 8 T cell receptor beta chains given below trace back to one sample, sequenced in a study of OX40 agonist ivuxolimab in advanced cancers. Here immunoSEQ multiplex PCR was the method, and the copy in TCRdb shows in-frame clones only, minus some. Of about 82,000 clones in the sample, roughly nine tenths were seen once. The specimen comprised CD4+ or CD8+ T cells sorted from blood, sampled in a trial of the OX40 agonist ivuxolimab. The receptors derive from an adult with an advanced solid tumor such as melanoma, head and neck, liver or kidney cancer.

The genes are TRBV6-6 and TRBJ1-5; no firm D call. Germline assignment: CDR1 MNHNY and CDR2 SVGAGI (reference sequence). The V and J ends lost 7 bases and 7 bases respectively, with 14 bases between them. The CDR3 has 13 amino acids. The CDR3 DNA reads as TGTGCCAGCATGAGGAGGGCCAGACAGCCCCAGCATTTT. As protein: CASMRRARQPQHF.

The genes are TRBV2 and TRBJ1-5; D is possibly TRBD1 (5 bases). Germline V gives CDR1 SNHLY, CDR2 FYNNEI. Trimming shortened V by 3 bases and J by 5 bases, and 8 bases separated the two germline ends. CDR3 size: 13 residues. CDR3 coding DNA: TGTGCCAGCAGTGAGGACACCCATCAGCCCCAGCATTTT. Protein: CASSEDTHQPQHF.

The chain has TRBV7-6 and TRBJ2-7, with D hard to call. This CDR3 spans 13 amino acids. The germline V gene has CDR1 SGHVS and CDR2 FNYEAQ. Trimming left V 5 bases short and J 3 bases short, with 11 bases between. The DNA of the CDR3 is TGTGCCAGCAGCCTACGGACCTTCTACGAGCAGTACTTC. It encodes CASSLRTFYEQYF.

This chain links TRBV19 with TRBJ2-7; 7 bases are a match to TRBD1. V lost 6 bases to trimming and J lost 3 bases; unmatched junction nucleotides: 5. Germline loops: CDR1 LNHDA, CDR2 SQIVND (reference sequence). The length of the CDR3 is 13 residues. The CDR3 region is CASSRDSFYEQYF. The CDR3 region has the DNA TGTGCCAGTAGCAGGGACAGCTTCTACGAGCAGTACTTC.

The chain has TRBV23-1 and TRBJ1-1, with D perhaps matching TRBD1 (6 bases). TRBV23-1 is known as an ORF, though its function is uncertain. The CDR3 totals 16 residues. V dropped 1 base and J dropped 1 base, with 13 bases sitting between them. The chain's CDR3 is CASSQFSGASNTEAFF. The CDR3 bases are TGCGCCAGCAGTCAATTCTCAGGGGCCTCGAACACTGAAGCTTTCTTT.

The chain couples TRBV27 to TRBJ1-5; D unresolved. This CDR3 comprises 16 residues. Germline V lookup: CDR1 MNHEY, CDR2 SMNVEV (reference sequence). The ends were cut back, 4 bases at V and 2 bases at J, with 15 bases in the middle. The CDR3 here is CASSSRGDGGNQPQHF. As DNA, the CDR3 is TGTGCCAGCAGTTCCCGTGGCGACGGGGGCAATCAGCCCCAGCATTTT.

In DNA form, the CDR3 reads TGCGGCTTCGCCGGGGGGGGCTGGTCTGAAGCTTTCTTT. It yields the protein CGFAGGGWSEAFF. The rearrangement joins TRBV29-1 to TRBJ1-1; D may be TRBD1 (6 bases). This CDR3 is 13 amino acids long. In germline, CDR1 is SQVTM, CDR2 ANQGSEA.

This chain joins TRBV4-3 and TRBJ2-1, with D perhaps matching TRBD1 (5 bases). The CDR3 contains 15 residues. Germline CDR1 is LGHNA and CDR2 is YSLEER. V lost 4 bases and J lost 0, with 10 bases in between. The CDR3 region is CASSRVDNSYNEQFF. The DNA for the CDR3 is TGCGCCAGCAGCCGGGTGGACAACTCCTACAATGAGCAGTTCTTC.